This passage covers 11 T cell receptor beta chains from one sample sequenced in a study of T cells expressing NK-cell markers (dated by TCRdb to the early 2020s). The library was built by means of 5' RACE. The sequencer was an Illumina HiSeq 2000. After the reads were reprocessed by TCRdb, one entry was made per CDR3 protein sequence, with no DNA. The sample table gives about 160,000 distinct CDR3 sequences. The ten biggest clones cover 15% to 20% of the sample. Sequencing was carried out using blood T cells: a sorted CD56 or NKG2C T cell subset, CD4+ or CD8+ T cells, or bulk PBMC T cells (not recorded which). These receptors were taken from a woman aged 18-70 years in good health.

The chain has TRBV5-1 and TRBJ1-2. The CDR3 totals 15 residues. Per germline, CDR1 SGHRS and CDR2 YFSETQ. This CDR3 reads CASSSDRRDDYGYTF.

The chain is built from TRBV5-1 and TRBJ2-2; TCRdb calls TRBD2, which cannot be checked without DNA. The CDR3 consists of 18 residues. The germline V gene has CDR1 SGHRS and CDR2 YFSETQ. CDR3 in amino acids: CASSPFPTRWENTGELFF.

The chain couples TRBV5-1 to TRBJ2-3. Germline CDR1 SGHRS, CDR2 YFSETQ. The CDR3 length is 14 residues. The CDR3 loop is CASSLWGRTDTQYF.

This rearrangement joins TRBV5-5 to TRBJ2-3; TCRdb's D gene call, TRBD1, goes unchecked for lack of DNA. Germline assignment: CDR1 SGHKS and CDR2 YYEKEE (reference sequence). The CDR3 loop spans 15 amino acids. CDR3 amino acids: CASSPWRGGADTQYF. Based on the CDR3 plus reference TRBV5-5 and TRBJ2-3, the full variable domain is DAGVTQSPTHLIKTRGQQVTLRCSPISGHKSVSWYQQVLGQGPQFIFQYYEKEERGRGNFPDRFSARQFPNYSSELNVNALLLGDSALYLCASSPWRGGADTQYFGPGTRLTVL.

This chain links TRBV7-3 with TRBJ2-1; TCRdb's D gene call, TRBD2, goes unchecked for lack of DNA. The CDR3 runs to 16 residues. Germline CDR1 and CDR2: SGHTA and FQGTGA. CDR3 residues: CASSLGLAGVRDEQFF.

The chain combines TRBV7-9 with TRBJ2-1; the TRBD1 assignment by TCRdb is unverifiable without DNA. Germline V lookup: CDR1 SEHNR, CDR2 FQNEAQ (reference sequence). The CDR3 totals 12 residues. The CDR3 here is CASNQQGAEQFF.

The chain joins TRBV10-3 to TRBJ1-2; TCRdb indicates TRBD1, and absent DNA this call remains unverified. CDR3 length: 13 residues. Germline CDR1 reads ENHRY; CDR2 reads SYGVKD. The CDR3 sequence is CAISEGTRYGYTF.

The chain recombines TRBV19 with TRBJ2-1; TCRdb proposes TRBD1, but this gene call is untestable without DNA. Germline V gene data show CDR1 as LNHDA and CDR2 as SQIVND (reference sequence). This CDR3 comprises 15 residues. The CDR3: CASSASGFSYNEQFF.

This sequence joins TRBV4-2 and TRBJ2-1. This CDR3 has 14 residues. The V gene's germline CDR1 is LGHNA and CDR2 YNFKEQ. The CDR3 here is CASSQDSASNEQFF.

The chain joins TRBV28 to TRBJ2-7; TCRdb's D call, TRBD2, is unchecked because there is no DNA. The CDR3 is 15 amino acids. The germline CDR1 and CDR2 sequences are MDHEN and SYDVKM. This CDR3 is CASSTLAGGPPEQYF. Drawing the rest from reference TRBV28 and TRBJ2-7, the complete variable domain is DVKVTQSSRYLVKRTGEKVFLECVQDMDHENMFWYRQDPGLGLRLIYFSYDVKMKEKGDIPEGYSVSREKKERFSLILESASTNQTSMYLCASSTLAGGPPEQYFGPGTRLTVT.

This chain uses TRBV7-2 with TRBJ2-1; TCRdb lists TRBD2, though no DNA is available to test this call. Germline loops: CDR1 SGHTA, CDR2 FQGNSA. The CDR3 runs 17 residues. This CDR3 reads CASSIASGSLTYNEQFF.